This entry features one T cell receptor (beta chain) sequence. The antigen remains undetermined. The data are from a study of Graves' ophthalmopathy and Graves' hyperthyroidism. Study overall: Peripheral blood sampling preceded any treatment and occurred at initial diagnosis.

Diagnosis was based on clinical symptoms, serum thyroxine, TRAb, thyroid ultrasound and orbital computed tomography. Overall study results and limits: Most thyroid-expanded clonotypes exceeding 0.001 frequency were also found in blood.

CDR3 regions of TCR beta were amplified from RNA transcripts. First-round RT-PCR used HTBI primers; second-round multiplex PCR followed. TCRdb ran MiXCR on the multiplex PCR reads and lists one entry per CDR3 protein. Of 680,000 or so distinct CDR3 sequences listed, over 20% are singletons. This CDR3 comprises 14 residues. The J segment lost 8 bases and the V segment lost 6 bases, leaving 9 bases of the junction unmatched. Germline V gene data show CDR1 as MNHNS and CDR2 as SASEGT. The sequencing input was peripheral blood. This clonotype originated in a woman aged 18-29 years with stable Graves' hyperthyroidism. Some clones in this sample may be carry-over from other donors' samples. The chain uses TRBV6-1 and TRBJ1-2; 10 bases agree with TRBD1. In DNA, the CDR3 is TGTGCCAGCAGAACCCGGGACAGGGGACAAGGCTACACCTTC. Translated: CASRTRDRGQGYTF.